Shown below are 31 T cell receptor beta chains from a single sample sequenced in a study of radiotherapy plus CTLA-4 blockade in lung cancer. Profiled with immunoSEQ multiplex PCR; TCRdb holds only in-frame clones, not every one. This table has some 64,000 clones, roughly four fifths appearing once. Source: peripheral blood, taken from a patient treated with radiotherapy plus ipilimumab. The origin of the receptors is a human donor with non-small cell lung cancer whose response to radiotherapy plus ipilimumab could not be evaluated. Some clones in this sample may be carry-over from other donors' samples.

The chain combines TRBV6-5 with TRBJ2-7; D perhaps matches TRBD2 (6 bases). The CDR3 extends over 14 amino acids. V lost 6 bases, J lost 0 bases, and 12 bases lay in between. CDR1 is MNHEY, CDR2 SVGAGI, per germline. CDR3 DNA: TGTGCCAGCAGAGTCGGGGGAAGCTCCTACGAGCAGTACTTC. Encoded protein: CASRVGGSSYEQYF.

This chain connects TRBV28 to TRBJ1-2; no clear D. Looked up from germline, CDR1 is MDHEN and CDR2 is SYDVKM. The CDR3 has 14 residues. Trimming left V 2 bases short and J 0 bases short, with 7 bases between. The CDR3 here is CASSLGRTNYGYTF. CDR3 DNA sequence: TGTGCCAGCAGTTTAGGGAGGACTAACTATGGCTACACCTTC.

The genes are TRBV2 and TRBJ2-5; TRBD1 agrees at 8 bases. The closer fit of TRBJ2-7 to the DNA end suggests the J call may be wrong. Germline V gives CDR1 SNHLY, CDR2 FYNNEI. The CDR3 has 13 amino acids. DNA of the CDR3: TGTGCCAGCAGCCCCAGGGGGCCGGGCGAGCAGTACTTC. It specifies CASSPRGPGEQYF.

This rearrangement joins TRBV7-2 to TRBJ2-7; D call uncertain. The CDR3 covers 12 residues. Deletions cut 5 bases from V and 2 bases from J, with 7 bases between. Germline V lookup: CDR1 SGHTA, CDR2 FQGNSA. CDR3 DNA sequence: TGTGCCAGCAGCCACTCCCCCTACGAGCAGTACTTC. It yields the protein CASSHSPYEQYF.

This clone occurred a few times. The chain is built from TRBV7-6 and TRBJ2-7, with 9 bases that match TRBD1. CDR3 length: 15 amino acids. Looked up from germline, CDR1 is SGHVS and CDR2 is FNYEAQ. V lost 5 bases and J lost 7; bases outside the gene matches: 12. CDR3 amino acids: CASSKRDREGGEQYF. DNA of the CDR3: TGTGCCAGCAGCAAACGGGACAGGGAGGGTGGGGAGCAGTACTTC.

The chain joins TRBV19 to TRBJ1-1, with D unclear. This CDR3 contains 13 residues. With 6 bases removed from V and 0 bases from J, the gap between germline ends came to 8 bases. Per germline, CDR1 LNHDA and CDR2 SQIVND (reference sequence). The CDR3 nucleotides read TGTGCCAGTAGCGCGGGAATGAACACTGAAGCTTTCTTT. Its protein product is CASSAGMNTEAFF.

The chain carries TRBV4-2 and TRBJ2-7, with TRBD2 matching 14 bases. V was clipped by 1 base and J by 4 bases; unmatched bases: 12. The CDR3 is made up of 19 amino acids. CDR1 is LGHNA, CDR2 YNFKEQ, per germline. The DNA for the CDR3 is TGTGCCAGCAGCCAAGGGCCCCGTCGACTAGCGGGGGGGAAGTACGAGCAGTACTTC. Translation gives CASSQGPRRLAGGKYEQYF.

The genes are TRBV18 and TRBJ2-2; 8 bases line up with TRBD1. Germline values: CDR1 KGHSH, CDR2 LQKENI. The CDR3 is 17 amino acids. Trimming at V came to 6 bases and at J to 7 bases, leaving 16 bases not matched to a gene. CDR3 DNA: TGTGCCAGCTCCCCTCGGACAGGGAGCGGCGGAGGCGGGGAGCTGTTTTTT. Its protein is CASSPRTGSGGGGELFF.

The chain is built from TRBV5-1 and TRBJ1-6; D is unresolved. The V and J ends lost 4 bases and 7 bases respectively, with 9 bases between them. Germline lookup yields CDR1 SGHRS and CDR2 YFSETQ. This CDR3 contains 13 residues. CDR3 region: CASSLGPNSPLHF. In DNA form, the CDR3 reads TGCGCCAGCAGCCTTGGGCCAAATTCACCCCTCCACTTT.

The CDR3 bases are TGTGCCATCGGGGGGTTGGGAAACACCATATATTTT. Translation: CAIGGLGNTIYF. This rearrangement joins TRBV10-3 to TRBJ1-3; D might be TRBD1 (5 bases). The V end lost 8 bases, the J end lost 4 bases, and 9 bases lay between the germline ends. Germline-derived CDR1 and CDR2 are ENHRY and SYGVKD. The CDR3 has 12 residues.

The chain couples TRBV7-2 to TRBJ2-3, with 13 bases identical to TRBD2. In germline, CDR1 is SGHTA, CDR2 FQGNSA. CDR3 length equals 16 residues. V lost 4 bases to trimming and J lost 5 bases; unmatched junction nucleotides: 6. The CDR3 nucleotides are TGTGCCAGCAGCTCTCGGACTAGCGGGGGCCTAGATACGCAGTATTTT. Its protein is CASSSRTSGGLDTQYF.

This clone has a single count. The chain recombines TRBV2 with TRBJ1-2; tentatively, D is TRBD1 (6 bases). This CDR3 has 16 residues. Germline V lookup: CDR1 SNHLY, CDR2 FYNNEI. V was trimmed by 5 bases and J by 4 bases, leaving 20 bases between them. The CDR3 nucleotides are TGTGCCAGCAGTCCGACAGGTCGCTCTACTTTCTATGGCTACACCTTC. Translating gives CASSPTGRSTFYGYTF.

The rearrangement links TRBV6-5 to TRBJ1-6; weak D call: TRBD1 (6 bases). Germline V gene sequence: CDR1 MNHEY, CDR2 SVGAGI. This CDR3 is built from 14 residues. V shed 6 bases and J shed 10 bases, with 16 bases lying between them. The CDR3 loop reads CASRRTGPHSPLHF. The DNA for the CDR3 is TGTGCCAGCAGGCGTACAGGGCCCCACTCACCCCTCCACTTT.

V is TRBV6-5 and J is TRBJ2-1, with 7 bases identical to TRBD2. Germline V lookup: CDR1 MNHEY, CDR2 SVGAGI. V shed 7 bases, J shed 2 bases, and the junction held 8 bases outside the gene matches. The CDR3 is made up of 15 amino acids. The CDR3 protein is CASKNSGQPYNEQFF. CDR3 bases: TGTGCCAGCAAAAATAGCGGGCAACCCTACAATGAGCAGTTCTTC.

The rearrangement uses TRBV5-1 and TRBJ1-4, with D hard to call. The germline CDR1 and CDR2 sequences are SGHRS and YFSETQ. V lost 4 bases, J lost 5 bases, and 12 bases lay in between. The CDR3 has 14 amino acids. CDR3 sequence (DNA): TGCGCCAGCAGCCCCACCCCGGGGAATGAAAAACTGTTTTTT. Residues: CASSPTPGNEKLFF.

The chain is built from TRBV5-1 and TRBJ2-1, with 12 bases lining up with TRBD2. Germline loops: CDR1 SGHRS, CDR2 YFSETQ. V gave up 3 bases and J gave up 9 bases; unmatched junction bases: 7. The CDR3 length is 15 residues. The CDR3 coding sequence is TGCGCCAGCAGCTCTAGCGGGGGGGCCATTGGTGAGCAGTTCTTC. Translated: CASSSSGGAIGEQFF.

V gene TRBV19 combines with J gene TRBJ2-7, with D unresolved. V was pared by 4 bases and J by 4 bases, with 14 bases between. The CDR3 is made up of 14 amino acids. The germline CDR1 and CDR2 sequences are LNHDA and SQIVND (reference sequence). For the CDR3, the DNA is TGTGCCAGTAGTAACCGGGTGGCCGGTTACGAGCAGTACTTC. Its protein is CASSNRVAGYEQYF.

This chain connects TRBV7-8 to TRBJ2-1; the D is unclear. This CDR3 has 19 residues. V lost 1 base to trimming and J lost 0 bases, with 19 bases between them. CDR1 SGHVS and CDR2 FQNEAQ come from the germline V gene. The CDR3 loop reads CASSLDRRLISGSYNEQFF. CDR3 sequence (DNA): TGTGCCAGCAGCTTAGATCGACGGTTAATTTCGGGCTCCTACAATGAGCAGTTCTTC.

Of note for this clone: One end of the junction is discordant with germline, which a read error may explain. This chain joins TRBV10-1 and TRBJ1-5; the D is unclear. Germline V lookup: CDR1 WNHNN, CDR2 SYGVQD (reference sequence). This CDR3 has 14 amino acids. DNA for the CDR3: TGCGCCAGCATTGAGGGCCCAAGCAATCAGCCCCAGCATTTT. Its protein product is CASIEGPSNQPQHF.

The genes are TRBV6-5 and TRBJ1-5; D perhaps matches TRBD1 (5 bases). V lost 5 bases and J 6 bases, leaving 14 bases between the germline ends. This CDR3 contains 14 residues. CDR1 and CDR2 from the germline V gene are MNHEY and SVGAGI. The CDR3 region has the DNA TGTGCCAGCAGTGCGGGGCGCGTTGGTCAGCCCCAGCATTTT. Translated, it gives CASSAGRVGQPQHF.

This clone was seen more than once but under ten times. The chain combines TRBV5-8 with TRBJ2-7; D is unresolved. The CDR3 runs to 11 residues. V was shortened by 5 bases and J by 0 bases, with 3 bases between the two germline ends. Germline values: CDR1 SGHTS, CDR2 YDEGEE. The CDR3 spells CASRHSYEQYF. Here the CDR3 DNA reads TGTGCCAGCAGACACTCCTACGAGCAGTACTTC.

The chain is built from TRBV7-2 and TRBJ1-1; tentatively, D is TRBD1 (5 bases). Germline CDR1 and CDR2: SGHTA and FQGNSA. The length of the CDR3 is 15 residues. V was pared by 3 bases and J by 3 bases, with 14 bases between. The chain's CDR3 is CASSLASGLDTEAFF. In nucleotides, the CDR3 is TGTGCCAGCAGCTTGGCGTCAGGGCTGGACACTGAAGCTTTCTTT.

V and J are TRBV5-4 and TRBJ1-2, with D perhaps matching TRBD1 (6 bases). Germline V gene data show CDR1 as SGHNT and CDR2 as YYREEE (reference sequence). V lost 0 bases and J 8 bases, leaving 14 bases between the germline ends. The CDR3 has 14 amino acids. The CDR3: CASSLEGRGEGYTF. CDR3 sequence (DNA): TGTGCCAGCAGCTTGGAGGGCAGGGGAGAAGGCTACACCTTC.

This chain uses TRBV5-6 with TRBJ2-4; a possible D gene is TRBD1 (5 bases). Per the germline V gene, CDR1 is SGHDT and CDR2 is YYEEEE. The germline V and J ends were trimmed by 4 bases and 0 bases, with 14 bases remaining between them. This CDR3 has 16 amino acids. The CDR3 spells CASSASGILAKNIQYF. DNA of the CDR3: TGTGCCAGCAGCGCCTCAGGGATTCTAGCCAAAAACATTCAGTACTTC.

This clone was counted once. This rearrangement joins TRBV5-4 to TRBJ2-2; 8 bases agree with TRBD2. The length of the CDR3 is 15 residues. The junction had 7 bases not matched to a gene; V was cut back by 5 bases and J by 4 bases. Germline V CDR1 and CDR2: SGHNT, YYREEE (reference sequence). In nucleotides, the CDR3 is TGTGCCAGCAGTTCGGGGGGGACCGGCACCGGGGAGCTGTTTTTT. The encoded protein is CASSSGGTGTGELFF.

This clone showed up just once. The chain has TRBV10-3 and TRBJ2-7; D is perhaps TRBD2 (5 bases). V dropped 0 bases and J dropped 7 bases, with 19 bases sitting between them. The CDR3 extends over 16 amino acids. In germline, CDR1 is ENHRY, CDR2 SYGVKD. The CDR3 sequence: CAISESTRDGSGEQYF. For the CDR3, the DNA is TGTGCCATCAGTGAGTCGACGAGGGATGGATCGGGAGAGCAGTACTTC.

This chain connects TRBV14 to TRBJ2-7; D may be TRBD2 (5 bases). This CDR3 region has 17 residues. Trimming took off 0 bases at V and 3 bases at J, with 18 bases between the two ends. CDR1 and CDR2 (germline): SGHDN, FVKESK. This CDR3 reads CASSQEHGSGSYYEQYF. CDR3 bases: TGTGCCAGCAGCCAAGAACATGGGAGTGGATCCTACTACGAGCAGTACTTC.

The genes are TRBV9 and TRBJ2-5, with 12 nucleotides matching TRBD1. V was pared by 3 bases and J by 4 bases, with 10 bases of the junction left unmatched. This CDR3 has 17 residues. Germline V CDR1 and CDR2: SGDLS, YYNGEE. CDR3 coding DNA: TGTGCCAGCAGCGCCGTGCCCGGGACAGGGGGCGCAGAGACCCAGTACTTC. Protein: CASSAVPGTGGAETQYF.

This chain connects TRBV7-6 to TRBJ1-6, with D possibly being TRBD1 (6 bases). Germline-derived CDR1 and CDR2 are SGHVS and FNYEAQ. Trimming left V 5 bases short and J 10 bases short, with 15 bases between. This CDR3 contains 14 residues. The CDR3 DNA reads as TGTGCCAGCAGCCAAGGACAGTTTAGCTCACCCCTCCACTTT. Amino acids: CASSQGQFSSPLHF.

For the CDR3, the DNA is TGTGCCAGCGGGGGCAGGGTCGATAGCATTCAGTACTTC. Protein product: CASGGRVDSIQYF. The gene calls are TRBV6-5 and TRBJ2-4, with D possibly matching TRBD1 (6 bases). Trimming left V 8 bases short and J 9 bases short, with 17 bases between. The CDR3 has 13 amino acids. The V gene's germline CDR1 is MNHEY and CDR2 SVGAGI.

The CDR3 is CASEEGVNLNYGYTF. For the CDR3, the DNA is TGTGCCAGCGAAGAGGGAGTCAATCTAAACTATGGCTACACCTTC. The genes are TRBV6-6 and TRBJ1-2; D is ambiguous. CDR1 and CDR2 from the germline V gene are MNHNY and SVGAGI (reference sequence). The CDR3 spans 15 residues. The V and J ends lost 8 bases and 2 bases respectively, with 18 bases between them.